Below are 20 T cell receptor beta chains sequenced from a single sample in a study of cytomegalovirus exposure and HLA in healthy donors. Both 60 Vbeta primers and 13 Jbeta primers went into the PCR. The protocol was immunoSEQ multiplex PCR, while the TCRdb copy is restricted to in-frame clones and leaves out a portion. The top ten clones hold approximately 20% of a sample with 85,000 to 95,000 clones, under 80% of them seen once. Sequencing was carried out using PBMCs. The source is a man aged 25 to 45 in good health and CMV-seropositive.

A single count supports this clone. The chain links TRBV7-9 to TRBJ1-1; no clear D gene. Germline V gene lookup returns CDR1 SEHNR and CDR2 FQNEAQ (reference sequence). The CDR3 extends over 16 amino acids. Trimming removed 4 bases from V and 1 base from J, with 16 bases in between. The CDR3 DNA reads as TGTGCCAGCAGCTCGGACTCCTCGGGGAGGAACACTGAAGCTTTCTTT. Amino acid sequence: CASSSDSSGRNTEAFF.

The chain joins TRBV10-3 to TRBJ2-2, with 15 nucleotides matching TRBD2. V dropped 4 bases and J dropped 2; count of bases not matched to a gene: 5. Looked up from germline, CDR1 is ENHRY and CDR2 is SYGVKD. CDR3 length equals 18 residues. The CDR3 reads CAISGGLAGGVNTGELFF. CDR3 sequence (DNA): TGTGCCATCAGTGGGGGACTAGCGGGGGGTGTTAACACCGGGGAGCTGTTTTTT.

This clone came up a few times. The chain couples TRBV18 to TRBJ2-1, with 10 positions matching TRBD2. The length of the CDR3 is 16 residues. The junction had 10 bases not matched to a gene; V was cut back by 8 bases and J by 3 bases. Germline CDR1 reads KGHSH; CDR2 reads LQKENI. CDR3 in amino acids: CASATGTSVDYNEQFF. CDR3 bases: TGTGCCAGCGCGACCGGGACTAGCGTAGACTACAATGAGCAGTTCTTC.

J is TRBJ2-2 and V is TRBV21-1; TRBD2, the table's D call, lacks a check against the DNA. TRBV21-1 is marked as a pseudogene. CDR3 length: 19 amino acids. CDR3 protein: CASKRGGFQRTSNTGELFF. CDR3 nucleotide sequence: TGTGCCAGCAAGCGGGGGGGCTTCCAGCGGACTAGCAACACCGGGGAGCTGTTTTTT.

There are a few counts of this clone. The genes are TRBV6-4 and TRBJ1-1; 7 bases fit TRBD1. In germline, CDR1 is MRHNA, CDR2 SNTAGT. Unmatched junction bases numbered 5, after V lost 5 bases and J lost 5 bases. The CDR3 consists of 13 residues. This CDR3 reads CASSRQGGTEAFF. The CDR3 region has the DNA TGTGCCAGCAGTAGACAGGGTGGGACTGAAGCTTTCTTT.

The chain couples TRBV28 to TRBJ1-2; maybe TRBD1 (6 bases). CDR1 MDHEN and CDR2 SYDVKM come from the germline V gene. Deletions cut 2 bases from V and 4 bases from J, with 11 bases between. This CDR3 region has 14 residues. The CDR3 DNA follows: TGTGCCAGCAGTTTAGGGCAGGGGTCCTATGGCTACACCTTC. This sequence encodes CASSLGQGSYGYTF.

The genes are TRBV6-5 and TRBJ2-7; maybe TRBD2 (7 bases). Trimming pared 4 bases from V and 3 bases from J, leaving 10 bases between. This CDR3 has 13 residues. The germline gives CDR1 MNHEY, CDR2 SVGAGI. The CDR3 region has the DNA TGTGCCAGCAGTTTGGGAGGGGGCTACGAGCAGTACTTC. Protein product: CASSLGGGYEQYF.

The V gene is TRBV28, the J gene TRBJ2-7; D may be TRBD2 (6 bases). Germline V gives CDR1 MDHEN, CDR2 SYDVKM. The V gene lost 8 bases and the J gene lost 2 bases, with 16 bases spanning the gap. The CDR3 runs 14 residues. Here the CDR3 DNA reads TGTGCCAGCCGGAACGGAGGGAACACCTACGAGCAGTACTTC. Translation: CASRNGGNTYEQYF.

The rearrangement links TRBV6-5 to TRBJ2-3; TRBD2 matches 8 bases. The CDR3 loop spans 15 amino acids. V was pared by 0 bases and J by 6 bases, with 5 bases of the junction left unmatched. Germline V gives CDR1 MNHEY, CDR2 SVGAGI. The CDR3 DNA reads as TGTGCCAGCAGTTACTCGGGACTAGGGGGGGATACGCAGTATTTT. Amino acid sequence: CASSYSGLGGDTQYF.

CDR3 bases: TGCGCCAGCAGCTTGGGGCCTAGCGGGAGCTCCTACAATGAGCAGTTCTTC. This sequence encodes CASSLGPSGSSYNEQFF. The V gene is TRBV5-1, the J gene TRBJ2-1; 10 bases align to TRBD2. In germline, CDR1 is SGHRS, CDR2 YFSETQ. J lost 0 bases, V lost 0 bases, and 3 bases had no gene match. This CDR3 comprises 17 residues. Full variable domain (rest looked up from reference TRBV5-1 and TRBJ2-1): KAGVTQTPRYLIKTRGQQVTLSCSPISGHRSVSWYQQTPGQGLQFLFEYFSETQRNKGNFPGRFSGRQFSNSRSEMNVSTLELGDSALYLCASSLGPSGSSYNEQFFGPGTRLTVL.

The chain carries TRBV11-2 and TRBJ1-3, with D perhaps TRBD1 (5 bases). Trimming stripped 4 bases from V and 4 bases from J, with 14 bases between. This CDR3 contains 15 residues. CDR1 is SGHAT and CDR2 is FQNNGV in the germline V gene. The DNA for the CDR3 is TGTGCCAGCAGCTCACTTCAGGGTCCCGGAAACACCATATATTTT. Its protein product is CASSSLQGPGNTIYF.

This clone appeared once. The genes are TRBV7-6 and TRBJ1-4; possible D gene TRBD1, 5 bases. CDR1 SGHVS and CDR2 FNYEAQ come from the germline V gene. The CDR3 totals 17 residues. V dropped 5 bases and J dropped 8 bases, with 24 bases sitting between them. The CDR3 here is CASSPPGGVGRGEKLFF. DNA for the CDR3: TGTGCCAGCAGCCCCCCGGGAGGGGTCGGTCGGGGGGAAAAACTGTTTTTT.

The rearrangement links TRBV30 to TRBJ2-7; 8 nucleotides agree with TRBD1. J was trimmed by 6 bases and V by 3 bases; bases with no gene match: 4. This CDR3 spans 12 amino acids. Germline V CDR1 and CDR2: GTSNPN, SVGIG (reference sequence). CDR3 region: CAWSGQGCEQYF. The CDR3 coding sequence is TGTGCCTGGAGCGGACAGGGCTGCGAGCAGTACTTC.

The sample holds one count of this clone. The V and J genes are TRBV9 and TRBJ2-1, with 10 bases that match TRBD1. Trimming cost V 6 bases and J 7 bases; bases outside gene matches: 7. CDR3 length: 14 residues. The V gene's germline CDR1 is SGDLS and CDR2 YYNGEE. The CDR3 loop reads CASTRGQGRNEQFF. In nucleotides, the CDR3 is TGTGCCAGCACCCGGGGACAGGGGCGAAATGAGCAGTTCTTC. Full variable domain (missing parts from reference TRBV9 and TRBJ2-1): DSGVTQTPKHLITATGQRVTLRCSPRSGDLSVYWYQQSLDQGLQFLIQYYNGEERAKGNILERFSAQQFPDLHSELNLSSLELGDSALYFCASTRGQGRNEQFFGPGTRLTVL.

The chain uses TRBV5-8 and TRBJ1-1; D ambiguous. V dropped 2 bases and J dropped 0 bases, with 8 bases sitting between them. Germline assignment: CDR1 SGHTS and CDR2 YDEGEE. This CDR3 region has 14 residues. Written as DNA, the CDR3 is TGTGCCAGCAGCTTACCCGGGTTGAACACTGAAGCTTTCTTT. This gives the protein CASSLPGLNTEAFF.

This clone showed up just a few times. Germline and junction disagree at one end, which may indicate a read error. The chain joins TRBV7-9 to TRBJ1-1; D gene uncertain. The CDR3 is 12 residues long. Germline V lookup: CDR1 SEHNR, CDR2 FQNEAQ (reference sequence). DNA of the CDR3: TGTTCCAGCAGCTCAGGTAGGACTGAAGCTTTCTTT. Protein sequence: CSSSSGRTEAFF. Variable domain in full (rest from reference TRBV7-9 and TRBJ1-1): DTGVSQNPRHKITKRGQNVTFRCDPISEHNRLYWYRQTLGQGPEFLTYFQNEAQLEKSRLLSDRFSAERPKGSFSTLEIQRTEQGDSAMYLCSSSSGRTEAFFGQGTRLTVV.

V usage is TRBV7-6 and J usage is TRBJ1-1; 7 bases fit TRBD1. Trimming at V came to 5 bases and at J to 2 bases, leaving 5 bases not matched to a gene. Germline V gene lookup returns CDR1 SGHVS and CDR2 FNYEAQ. The CDR3 runs to 14 residues. The CDR3 region is CASSRNRGNTEAFF. The CDR3 DNA reads as TGTGCCAGCAGCCGTAACAGGGGAAACACTGAAGCTTTCTTT.

In its sample, this clone was seen many times. Other DNA sequences of this sample code for an identical CDR3. This chain uses TRBV15 with TRBJ2-7; no clear D gene. CDR3 length: 12 amino acids. The germline gives CDR1 LNHNV, CDR2 YYDKDF (reference sequence). Deletions cut 0 bases from V and 5 bases from J, with 5 bases between. CDR3 nucleotide sequence: TGTGCCACCAGCAGAGACGAGGACGAGCAGTACTTC. Translation gives CATSRDEDEQYF.

The chain couples TRBV4-3 to TRBJ2-5; 10 positions match TRBD1. CDR1 is LGHNA, CDR2 YSLEER, per germline. The junction had 10 bases not matched to a gene; V was cut back by 0 bases and J by 0 bases. The CDR3 extends over 19 amino acids. This CDR3 reads CASSQDPGGTGEYQETQYF. CDR3 coding DNA: TGCGCCAGCAGCCAAGATCCTGGGGGGACAGGGGAATACCAAGAGACCCAGTACTTC.

V is TRBV18 and J is TRBJ1-1; no definite D call. The V end lost 0 bases, the J end lost 3 bases, and 8 bases lay between the germline ends. CDR1 and CDR2 (germline): KGHSH, LQKENI. The CDR3 is 14 residues long. CDR3 loop: CASSPPSRYTEAFF. The CDR3 DNA is TGTGCCAGCTCACCACCGTCTCGGTACACTGAAGCTTTCTTT.